The following is a T cell receptor (beta chain) sequence with its context. The sample is drawn from a study of blood T cell repertoires in COVID-19. The germline V gene encodes CDR1 MNHEY and CDR2 SVGAGI. The CDR3 has 13 residues. With 6 bases removed from V and 6 bases from J, the gap between germline ends came to 14 bases. Repertoires were generated with immunoSEQ multiplex PCR, while TCRdb's copy carries only in-frame clones and drops some. The sample includes about 180,000 clones, roughly 87% seen only once; the top ten take 1.5% to 2%. Sequenced input: peripheral blood. The chain couples TRBV6-5 to TRBJ1-1; no clear D. This sequence was found in a man aged 18-30 years who had recovered from COVID-19. CDR3 sequence: CASRPTAYSEAFF. CDR3 in DNA: TGTGCCAGCAGGCCAACAGCTTATTCTGAAGCTTTCTTT.